This TCR beta chain came from a study of blood T cell repertoires in COVID-19. About the research overall: The cDNA or gDNA used as material had been derived from T cells, B-cell-depleted T cells, or PBMCs.

Profiled with immunoSEQ multiplex PCR; TCRdb holds only in-frame clones, not every one. This table has around 250,000 clones, approximately 89% appearing once. The CDR3 runs 17 residues. The V and J ends lost 0 bases and 6 bases respectively, with 21 bases between them. Germline lookup yields CDR1 MNHNS and CDR2 SASEGT. This receptor was taken from an older woman who had recovered from COVID-19. Material for sequencing was peripheral blood. V usage is TRBV6-1 and J usage is TRBJ2-7; D is perhaps TRBD2 (6 bases). CDR3 bases: TGTGCCAGCAGTGAAGCAGGTGGGGGGACTCCGCTTCTCGAGCAGTACTTC. Protein product: CASSEAGGGTPLLEQYF.